Below, 25 T cell receptor beta chains from the same sample are listed, as sequenced in a study of cytomegalovirus exposure and HLA in healthy donors. With 60 Vbeta and 13 Jbeta primers, the PCR was carried out. The protocol was immunoSEQ multiplex PCR, while the TCRdb copy is restricted to in-frame clones and leaves out a portion. Of fewer than 110,000 clones detected, approximately 72% appear once; the ten largest clones hold 2.5% to 4%. The specimen sequenced was PBMCs. Receptor source: a woman aged 45-65 years in good health and CMV-seronegative.

V and J are TRBV5-1 and TRBJ2-1; 7 bases are a match to TRBD2. Germline V gene data show CDR1 as SGHRS and CDR2 as YFSETQ. Losses at the gene ends were 5 bases for V and 7 bases for J; bases not matched to a gene: 6. This CDR3 spans 13 amino acids. Here the CDR3 DNA reads TGCGCCAGCAGGACGGACGGGAGGAATGAGCAGTTCTTC. As protein: CASRTDGRNEQFF. The entire variable domain, with the rest obtained from reference TRBV5-1 and TRBJ2-1, is as follows: KAGVTQTPRYLIKTRGQQVTLSCSPISGHRSVSWYQQTPGQGLQFLFEYFSETQRNKGNFPGRFSGRQFSNSRSEMNVSTLELGDSALYLCASRTDGRNEQFFGPGTRLTVL.

The gene calls are TRBV7-9 and TRBJ2-7; 11 nucleotides match TRBD2. Germline lookup yields CDR1 SEHNR and CDR2 FQNEAQ (reference sequence). The CDR3 sequence is 14 residues long. V dropped 4 bases and J dropped 6; count of bases not matched to a gene: 5. The CDR3 reads CASSSVGTSGEQYF. CDR3 in DNA: TGTGCCAGCAGCTCAGTCGGGACTAGCGGCGAGCAGTACTTC.

The chain links TRBV10-3 to TRBJ2-5; 8 bases match TRBD2. The V gene's germline CDR1 is ENHRY and CDR2 SYGVKD. CDR3 length equals 14 residues. Trimming took 1 base from V and 3 from J; bases not matched to a gene: 1. The CDR3 DNA sequence: TGTGCCATCAGTGAGTGGCGGGGGGAAGAGACCCAGTACTTC. It specifies CAISEWRGEETQYF.

V usage is TRBV11-3 and J usage is TRBJ2-5; possible D gene TRBD2, 7 bases. Germline V gene lookup returns CDR1 SGHNT and CDR2 YENEEA. Trimming shortened V by 5 bases and J by 4 bases, and 11 bases separated the two germline ends. The CDR3 is 13 amino acids. CDR3 sequence reads: CASSPGGRETQYF. CDR3 sequence (DNA): TGTGCCAGCAGCCCCGGGGGGCGAGAGACCCAGTACTTC.

The CDR3 nucleotides are TGTGCCAGCAGCCAAGCCGGGACAGGTGCCTACGAGCAGTACTTC. This sequence encodes CASSQAGTGAYEQYF. This chain uses TRBV5-4 with TRBJ2-7; 8 positions agree with TRBD1. V lost 4 bases to trimming and J lost 2 bases; unmatched junction nucleotides: 8. The CDR3 is 15 residues long. CDR1 and CDR2 (germline): SGHNT, YYREEE (reference sequence).

The chain joins TRBV28 to TRBJ2-7, with unresolved D. V was cut by 6 bases and J by 2 bases, with 14 bases left in between. CDR1 and CDR2 from the germline V gene are MDHEN and SYDVKM. CDR3 length: 14 residues. DNA for the CDR3: TGTGCCAGCAGGAACCGGGTTTGGACCTACGAGCAGTACTTC. Its protein product is CASRNRVWTYEQYF.

The rearrangement joins TRBV4-3 to TRBJ1-2; D may be TRBD1 (5 bases). Per the germline V gene, CDR1 is LGHNA and CDR2 is YSLEER. The V and J ends lost 0 bases and 0 bases respectively, with 8 bases between them. CDR3 length: 15 amino acids. DNA for the CDR3: TGCGCCAGCAGCCAAGAACAGGAACCTAACTATGGCTACACCTTC. This translates into CASSQEQEPNYGYTF.

This chain links TRBV9 with TRBJ2-2; 11 positions agree with TRBD2. With 0 bases clipped from V and 14 bases from J, the junction kept 15 bases outside the gene matches. Germline loops: CDR1 SGDLS, CDR2 YYNGEE. The CDR3 covers 17 residues. The CDR3 reads CASSVGTSGRGEMILFF. CDR3 in DNA: TGTGCCAGCAGCGTAGGAACTAGCGGGAGAGGGGAAATGATCCTGTTTTTT.

This clone appeared a few times. The V call is TRBV7-9, the J call TRBJ1-1, with a tentative D call TRBD1 (5 bases). Germline V gene data show CDR1 as SEHNR and CDR2 as FQNEAQ (reference sequence). V shed 3 bases and J shed 4 bases, with 9 bases lying between them. This CDR3 is 13 amino acids long. Here the CDR3 DNA reads TGTGCCAGCAGCTTGGGGGGTACCACTGAAGCTTTCTTT. It codes for CASSLGGTTEAFF.

The chain joins TRBV18 to TRBJ1-4; possibly TRBD1 for D (6 bases). The V end was cut by 3 bases, the J end by 15 bases, with 17 bases between. Per germline, CDR1 KGHSH and CDR2 LQKENI. The length of the CDR3 is 13 residues. CDR3 DNA sequence: TGTGCCAGCTCACCGAGACAGGATGAAGGGTTGTTTTTT. It is translated as CASSPRQDEGLFF.

This clone came up a few times. The rearrangement uses TRBV4-1 and TRBJ1-5, with D hard to call. Germline CDR1 MGHRA, CDR2 YSYEKL. The V end lost 4 bases, the J end lost 0 bases, and 10 bases lay between the germline ends. CDR3 size: 15 residues. Written as DNA, the CDR3 is TGCGCCAGCAGCCCACAGATTTATAGCAATCAGCCCCAGCATTTT. This sequence encodes CASSPQIYSNQPQHF.

The rearrangement joins TRBV28 to TRBJ1-2; unclear D gene. From germline, CDR1 is MDHEN and CDR2 SYDVKM. This CDR3 has 14 amino acids. The germline V and J ends were trimmed by 5 bases and 3 bases, with 13 bases remaining between them. The CDR3 nucleotides are TGTGCCAGCAGTCCTCCAGTCGAACACTATGGCTACACCTTC. Its protein is CASSPPVEHYGYTF.

This clone was picked up one time. CDR3 protein: CASSPRPGTDTQYF. The DNA for the CDR3 is TGTGCCAGCAGCCCCCGACCAGGGACAGATACGCAGTATTTT. This chain links TRBV7-2 with TRBJ2-3; D is perhaps TRBD1 (5 bases). Trimming took off 5 bases at V and 3 bases at J, with 12 bases between the two ends. In germline, CDR1 is SGHTA, CDR2 FQGNSA. CDR3 length equals 14 residues. Combining the CDR3 with reference TRBV7-2 and TRBJ2-3 gives the whole variable domain GAGVSQSPSNKVTEKGKDVELRCDPISGHTALYWYRQSLGQGLEFLIYFQGNSAPDKSGLPSDRFSAERTGGSVSTLTIQRTQQEDSAVYLCASSPRPGTDTQYFGPGTRLTVL.

V usage is TRBV7-2 and J usage is TRBJ2-3; TRBD2 matches 10 bases. Trimming at V came to 1 base and at J to 9 bases, leaving 10 bases not matched to a gene. This CDR3 has 16 amino acids. CDR1 and CDR2 (germline): SGHTA, FQGNSA. CDR3 DNA: TGTGCCAGCAGCTTAGTGGGCTGGCTAGCGGGAGACACGCAGTATTTT. It yields the protein CASSLVGWLAGDTQYF.

This clone was observed a handful of times. The rearrangement links TRBV5-1 to TRBJ2-7; 7 bases agree with TRBD1. Germline CDR1 SGHRS, CDR2 YFSETQ. CDR3 length: 15 residues. The V gene end was trimmed by 0 bases and the J gene end by 4 bases; junction bases not matched to a gene: 7. Here the CDR3 reads CASSLVAGGEYEQYF. CDR3 coding DNA: TGCGCCAGCAGCTTGGTGGCAGGGGGAGAATACGAGCAGTACTTC.

Comments on this clone: One junction end does not reproduce the germline sequence, and a read error may be involved. The rearrangement joins TRBV7-7 to TRBJ2-5; the D gene is possibly TRBD1 (5 bases). Germline values: CDR1 SSHAT, CDR2 FNYEAQ (reference sequence). The CDR3 runs to 15 residues. This chain's CDR3 is CASSLHIGAQETQYF. The CDR3 region has the DNA TGTGCTAGCAGCTTACACATAGGGGCCCAAGAGACCCAGTACTTC. Complete variable domain (other parts from reference TRBV7-7 and TRBJ2-5): GAGVSQSPRYKVTKRGQDVTLRCDPISSHATLYWYQQALGQGPEFLTYFNYEAQPDKSGLPSDRFSAERPEGSISTLTIQRTEQRDSAMYRCASSLHIGAQETQYFGPGTRLLVL.

The J gene is TRBJ1-2, the V gene TRBV29-1; D possibly corresponds to TRBD1 (5 bases). CDR1 and CDR2 from the germline V gene are SQVTM and ANQGSEA. The CDR3 consists of 11 residues. V lost 4 bases and J 6 bases, leaving 9 bases between the germline ends. The CDR3: CSVGQTDGYTF. As DNA, the CDR3 is TGCAGCGTTGGTCAGACAGATGGCTACACCTTC.

For the CDR3, the DNA is TGCAGCGTTGAGACTCCTAATAATGAAAAACTGTTTTTT. As protein: CSVETPNNEKLFF. The chain links TRBV29-1 to TRBJ1-4; no firm D call. CDR1 is SQVTM and CDR2 is ANQGSEA in the germline V gene. Trimming removed 3 bases at V and 4 bases at J, with 9 bases between. CDR3 length equals 13 residues.

The rearrangement joins TRBV2 to TRBJ2-5, with D maybe TRBD1 (5 bases). V lost 3 bases to trimming and J lost 5 bases, with 13 bases between them. Germline V gene sequence: CDR1 SNHLY, CDR2 FYNNEI. The CDR3 runs to 14 residues. CDR3 protein: CASSEQGLGETQYF. CDR3 DNA: TGTGCCAGCAGTGAGCAGGGATTGGGGGAGACCCAGTACTTC.

This clone has more than one count but fewer than ten. The chain carries TRBV28 and TRBJ2-1, with a weak D call TRBD2 (6 bases). The CDR3 loop spans 15 amino acids. Germline values: CDR1 MDHEN, CDR2 SYDVKM. V was shortened by 2 bases and J by 6 bases, with 14 bases between the two germline ends. The DNA of the CDR3 is TGTGCCAGCAGTTTAACCGAGAGGAGGGGCAATGAGCAGTTCTTC. Translated: CASSLTERRGNEQFF.

This sequence joins TRBV5-6 and TRBJ2-1; 14 nucleotides align to TRBD2. CDR1 is SGHDT, CDR2 YYEEEE, per germline. V shed 3 bases and J 10 bases; nucleotides not matched to a gene: 6. The CDR3 contains 15 residues. The CDR3 loop is CASSSGLAGVSEQFF. In DNA, the CDR3 is TGTGCCAGCAGCTCGGGACTAGCGGGAGTCTCCGAGCAGTTCTTC. The whole variable domain, filled in from reference TRBV5-6 and TRBJ2-1, reads DAGVTQSPTHLIKTRGQQVTLRCSPKSGHDTVSWYQQALGQGPQFIFQYYEEEERQRGNFPDRFSGHQFPNYSSELNVNALLLGDSALYLCASSSGLAGVSEQFFGPGTRLTVL.

In its sample, this clone was seen a few times. The CDR3, as DNA: TGCGCCAGCAGCCTGGGACTAGCGGGGGGGTTTGGCACAGATACGCAGTATTTT. Translated, it gives CASSLGLAGGFGTDTQYF. V usage is TRBV5-1 and J usage is TRBJ2-3; TRBD2 agrees at 16 bases. Germline trimming cut 4 bases from V and 1 base from J; bases unmatched to any gene: 6. The CDR3 totals 18 residues. Per the germline V gene, CDR1 is SGHRS and CDR2 is YFSETQ.

This rearrangement joins TRBV15 to TRBJ2-3; 9 bases align to TRBD2. The CDR3 totals 16 residues. V lost 1 base to trimming and J lost 3 bases; unmatched junction nucleotides: 5. The germline V gene encodes CDR1 LNHNV and CDR2 YYDKDF (reference sequence). For the CDR3, the DNA is TGTGCCACCAGCAGAGCTAGCGGGGTAGGAACAGATACGCAGTATTTT. Translation: CATSRASGVGTDTQYF.

This chain connects TRBV27 to TRBJ1-1; D may be TRBD1 (6 bases). Trimming cost V 4 bases and J 1 base, with 10 bases left between them. This CDR3 region has 14 residues. Per germline, CDR1 MNHEY and CDR2 SMNVEV (reference sequence). DNA for the CDR3: TGTGCCAGCAGTTCCACAGGGTGGAACACTGAAGCTTTCTTT. As protein: CASSSTGWNTEAFF.

The chain couples TRBV20-1 to TRBJ2-3; D unresolved. Germline values: CDR1 DFQATT, CDR2 SNEGSKA (reference sequence). The V end was cut by 1 base, the J end by 6 bases, with 5 bases between. This CDR3 is 11 amino acids long. This chain's CDR3 is CSARVPDTQYF. In DNA form, the CDR3 reads TGCAGTGCTAGAGTTCCGGATACGCAGTATTTT.